The TCR beta chain under discussion was sequenced for a study of tumor-infiltrating lymphocytes in primary liver carcinoma. Blood RNA came from unsorted whole blood; germline DNA was also extracted. From 450 to 600 ng total RNA, TCR beta cDNA was generated with a primer in the constant region. Each TCR beta library was derived from three nested multiplex PCR rounds that employed slightly modified ARM-PCR. The opening two PCR rounds, nine to eleven cycles each, paired TRBV1-TRBV30 forward primers with a C-beta reverse primer. TCRdb ran MiXCR on the multiplex PCR reads and lists one entry per CDR3 protein. The data hold about 310,000 distinct CDR3 sequences, with 55% to 65% observed a single time. The CDR3 consists of 14 residues. In germline, CDR1 is MNHEY, CDR2 SVGEGT. Regarding this clonotype: One end of the junction fails to match germline, which may point to a read error.

The V and J genes are TRBV6-2 or TRBV6-3 and TRBJ2-7, with D perhaps TRBD2 (6 bases). The TCR was taken from a man aged 35 to 55 with primary liver carcinoma and hepatitis B virus infection. The sequencing input was peripheral blood. The CDR3 protein is CASNYGGLTYEQYF. CDR3 nucleotide sequence: TGTGCCAGCAATTACGGAGGGCTTACCTACGAGCAGTACTTC.